A single sample is the source of the 14 T cell receptor beta chains below, sequenced in a study of a mutant IDH1 vaccine in newly diagnosed glioma. These receptors have no known antigen. Measured with immunoSEQ multiplex PCR; TCRdb has only the in-frame clones, and not every one. The table lists almost 85,000 clones, around 85% of them singletons, with around 2% in the top ten. Time point indicated: week 23, last vaccination. Each dose delivered 300 ug of mutant IDH1 20-mer peptide subcutaneously with imiquimod. Specimen: PBMCs, collected from a glioma patient whose treatment included an IDH1 peptide vaccine. The receptors were gathered from a man younger than 40 with glioma. Some clones in this sample may be carry-over from other donors' samples.

V gene TRBV5-4 combines with J gene TRBJ2-5, with D unclear. There are 13 residues in the CDR3. Per the germline V gene, CDR1 is SGHNT and CDR2 is YYREEE (reference sequence). Trimming took 1 base from V and 4 from J, leaving 8 bases between them. The CDR3 region has the DNA TGTGCCAGCAGCTTGCCGCCTCTAGAGACCCAGTACTTC. It translates to CASSLPPLETQYF.

This clone is a singleton in its sample. The chain joins TRBV19 to TRBJ1-4, with D hard to call. The CDR3 extends over 16 amino acids. Trimming removed 6 bases from V and 4 bases from J, with 18 bases in between. Germline V gene sequence: CDR1 LNHDA, CDR2 SQIVND (reference sequence). CDR3 protein: CASSSNRGVRNEKLFF. DNA of the CDR3: TGTGCCAGTAGCTCTAACCGGGGTGTACGTAATGAAAAACTGTTTTTT.

In this sample, this clone turned up a few times. The V call is TRBV30, the J call TRBJ1-2, with 12 bases lining up with TRBD1. The V gene end was trimmed by 4 bases and the J gene end by 5 bases; junction bases not matched to a gene: 5. Germline V gives CDR1 GTSNPN, CDR2 SVGIG (reference sequence). The CDR3 has 14 residues. The CDR3 sequence is CAWNEGQGAYGYTF. CDR3 bases: TGTGCCTGGAATGAGGGACAGGGGGCTTATGGCTACACCTTC.

The V and J genes are TRBV19 and TRBJ1-1; D possibly corresponds to TRBD1 (6 bases). The germline CDR1 and CDR2 sequences are LNHDA and SQIVND (reference sequence). The germline V and J ends were trimmed by 7 bases and 2 bases, with 17 bases remaining between them. The CDR3 is 15 amino acids. The CDR3 bases are TGTGCCAGTACCCTGACACAGGGAGGAAACACTGAAGCTTTCTTT. It specifies CASTLTQGGNTEAFF. The full variable domain, completed using reference TRBV19 and TRBJ1-1, is DGGITQSPKYLFRKEGQNVTLSCEQNLNHDAMYWYRQDPGQGLRLIYYSQIVNDFQKGDIAEGYSVSREKKESFPLTVTSAQKNPTAFYLCASTLTQGGNTEAFFGQGTRLTVV.

This chain uses TRBV28 with TRBJ1-5; no clear D gene. The CDR3 covers 11 residues. The germline V and J ends were trimmed by 6 bases and 6 bases, with 6 bases remaining between them. Germline V gene lookup returns CDR1 MDHEN and CDR2 SYDVKM. CDR3 bases: TGTGCCAGCAGCCTTAGTCAGCCCCAGCATTTT. Its protein is CASSLSQPQHF.

The J gene is TRBJ1-1, the V gene TRBV7-2, with 7 bases that match TRBD1. With V trimmed by 1 base and J by 5 bases, 4 bases remained unmatched. The CDR3 totals 14 residues. The V gene's germline CDR1 is SGHTA and CDR2 FQGNSA. This CDR3 reads CASSLDRGRTEAFF. The CDR3 DNA reads as TGTGCCAGCAGCTTAGACAGGGGTCGGACTGAAGCTTTCTTT.

This CDR3 is CASSLTLRERENEQFF. DNA of the CDR3: TGTGCCAGCAGCTTAACTCTCAGGGAGAGAGAGAATGAGCAGTTCTTC. V usage is TRBV11-2 and J usage is TRBJ2-1, with D possibly being TRBD1 or TRBD2 (5 bases each). Germline V gives CDR1 SGHAT, CDR2 FQNNGV. Trimming removed 2 bases from V and 7 bases from J, with 18 bases in between. This CDR3 has 16 amino acids.

The chain recombines TRBV7-2 with TRBJ2-3, with D uncertain. Germline V gives CDR1 SGHTA, CDR2 FQGNSA. The CDR3 contains 14 residues. Between the trimmed V and J ends, which lost 3 bases and 0 bases, there was a span of 7 bases. CDR3 nucleotide sequence: TGTGCCAGCAGCTTGTCACGCAGCACAGATACGCAGTATTTT. The encoded protein is CASSLSRSTDTQYF. Using reference TRBV7-2 and TRBJ2-3 for the parts outside the CDR3, the full variable domain is GAGVSQSPSNKVTEKGKDVELRCDPISGHTALYWYRQSLGQGLEFLIYFQGNSAPDKSGLPSDRFSAERTGGSVSTLTIQRTQQEDSAVYLCASSLSRSTDTQYFGPGTRLTVL.

Remarks on this clone: The sample contains more than one DNA sequence encoding this CDR3. V usage is TRBV5-1 and J usage is TRBJ1-4, with 8 positions matching TRBD1. The CDR3 is 14 amino acids. J gave up 8 bases and V 5 bases, and 8 bases lay outside the gene matches. Germline CDR1 and CDR2: SGHRS and YFSETQ. The CDR3 DNA reads as TGCGCCAGCAGACCAGACAGGGGACGGGAAAAACTGTTTTTT. Its protein is CASRPDRGREKLFF.

The gene calls are TRBV6-5 and TRBJ2-1; no reliable D call. The germline CDR1 and CDR2 sequences are MNHEY and SVGAGI. Trimming took 5 bases from V and 4 from J, leaving 9 bases between them. The CDR3 is 13 amino acids. The CDR3 is CASSLLAYNEQFF. The CDR3 nucleotides read TGTGCCAGCAGTCTCCTCGCTTACAATGAGCAGTTCTTC.

This chain links TRBV18 with TRBJ2-2, with 8 bases fitting TRBD2. The CDR3 is 15 residues long. V lost 3 bases to trimming and J lost 1 base; unmatched junction nucleotides: 1. Per the germline V gene, CDR1 is KGHSH and CDR2 is LQKENI. The DNA of the CDR3 is TGTGCCAGCTCACCCAGCGGGAGGAACACCGGGGAGCTGTTTTTT. Amino acid sequence: CASSPSGRNTGELFF.

This chain links TRBV29-1 with TRBJ1-1; D gene ambiguous. V was cut by 4 bases and J by 0 bases, with 12 bases left in between. In germline, CDR1 is SQVTM, CDR2 ANQGSEA. This CDR3 contains 14 residues. CDR3 sequence reads: CSVVLGNLNTEAFF. DNA of the CDR3: TGCAGCGTTGTCCTTGGTAATTTGAACACTGAAGCTTTCTTT.

The chain combines TRBV14 with TRBJ1-1; D is unclear. CDR1 SGHDN and CDR2 FVKESK come from the germline V gene. Deletions cut 0 bases from V and 5 bases from J, with 7 bases between. This CDR3 is 13 amino acids long. CDR3 sequence (DNA): TGTGCCAGCAGCCAAGAATTTGTGACTGAAGCTTTCTTT. Translating gives CASSQEFVTEAFF.

The chain is built from TRBV4-2 and TRBJ2-7, with 9 positions matching TRBD2. This CDR3 is built from 19 residues. Germline V gene data show CDR1 as LGHNA and CDR2 as YNFKEQ. The junction had 13 bases not matched to a gene; V was cut back by 0 bases and J by 1 base. The CDR3 here is CASSQDRIDAGGPSYEQYF. The CDR3 nucleotides are TGTGCCAGCAGCCAAGATCGGATCGACGCGGGAGGGCCGTCCTACGAGCAGTACTTC.